The TCR beta chain described here comes from a study of T cell repertoires in cytomegalovirus infection. Overall study: In the study, CMV epitopes included recently identified HLA-C-restricted and well-studied HLA-B-restricted ones. Shared public TCR beta signatures pointed to both CMV infection and a matching HLA type.

Study-level results: Dominant in the ex vivo response were TCR beta clonotypes restricted by HLA-C and specific for CMV.

As to this clonotype: The antigen is undetermined.

Trimming cost V 4 bases and J 5 bases, with 12 bases left between them. The CDR3 has 13 amino acids. The germline V gene has CDR1 LGHNA and CDR2 YNFKEQ. TCRdb called the reads again in MiXCR, with one record for every CDR3 protein. The table includes about 770,000 distinct CDR3 sequences, approximately 32% detected once. The sample was cultured CD8+ T cells from PBMCs, taken from culture after CMV antigen stimulation. This receptor was identified in a human donor in good health (CMV status not recorded). Some clones in this sample may be carry-over from other donors' samples. The rearrangement links TRBV4-2 to TRBJ2-7; either TRBD1 or TRBD2 may supply D (5 bases each). The chain's CDR3 is CASSRDGLNEQYF. CDR3 in DNA: TGTGCCAGCAGCCGGGACGGGCTCAACGAGCAGTACTTC.